This entry lists 24 T cell receptor beta chains sequenced from one sample in a study of blood T cells in healthy people across ages. A sample-barcoded 5' primer and a J-beta primer mix were used in a second PCR of roughly 7 to 12 cycles. TCRdb passed the 5' RACE reads through MiXCR, listing each CDR3 protein once. The top ten clones hold under 15% of a sample with hundreds of thousands of distinct CDR3 sequences, around 46% of them seen once. Sequenced input: blood. These receptors originate from a young man in good health.

The chain has TRBV6-6 and TRBJ2-5, with 8 bases lining up with TRBD1. The last part of the DNA fits TRBJ2-7 better; the J call may be wrong. Germline values: CDR1 MNHNY, CDR2 SVGAGI (reference sequence). The CDR3 consists of 15 residues. The CDR3: CASSFGTGDLYEQYF. CDR3 bases: TGTGCCAGCAGTTTTGGGACAGGAGACTTGTACGAGCAGTACTTC.

The rearrangement joins TRBV28 to TRBJ2-2, with 9 nucleotides matching TRBD1. This CDR3 is 15 amino acids long. Germline loops: CDR1 MDHEN, CDR2 SYDVKM. Germline trimming cut 5 bases from V and 5 bases from J; bases unmatched to any gene: 6. CDR3 protein: CASSHGGQGTGELFF. The CDR3 region has the DNA TGTGCCAGCAGTCATGGCGGACAGGGGACCGGGGAGCTGTTTTTT.

The CDR3 nucleotides are TGTGCCAGCAGCCAAGATGCTGTTTTACAGGGCAGCACAGATACGCAGTATTTT. Translating it yields CASSQDAVLQGSTDTQYF. V usage is TRBV4-2 and J usage is TRBJ2-3; tentative D call: TRBD1 (6 bases). The germline V gene has CDR1 LGHNA and CDR2 YNFKEQ. This CDR3 is built from 18 residues. The germline V and J ends were trimmed by 0 bases and 0 bases, with 16 bases remaining between them.

This clonotype has more than one count but fewer than ten. The V and J genes are TRBV25-1 and TRBJ2-5; 8 nucleotides match TRBD2. In germline, CDR1 is MGHDK, CDR2 SYGVNS. With V trimmed by 1 base and J by 1 base, 2 bases remained unmatched. This CDR3 has 15 amino acids. This CDR3 reads CASSESGGGQETQYF. The CDR3 DNA reads TGTGCCAGCAGTGAATCGGGAGGGGGCCAAGAGACCCAGTACTTC.

The J gene is TRBJ1-6, the V gene TRBV20-1, with 10 bases that match TRBD1. CDR3 length equals 17 residues. Germline CDR1 and CDR2: DFQATT and SNEGSKA (reference sequence). The V and J ends lost 0 bases and 7 bases, in that order; junction bases with no gene match: 9. The CDR3 DNA is TGCAGTGCTAGAGACCCTAGGACAGGGGGTCTCAATTCACCCCTCCACTTT. Amino acids: CSARDPRTGGLNSPLHF.

In its sample, this clonotype was seen a few times. The gene calls are TRBV24-1 and TRBJ2-3; 12 positions agree with TRBD2. Trimming cost V 9 bases and J 3 bases; bases outside gene matches: 3. Germline V gene data show CDR1 as KGHDR and CDR2 as SFDVKD. The CDR3 extends over 14 amino acids. The CDR3 coding sequence is TGTGCCACCCGGACTAGCGGGGCTACAGATACGCAGTATTTT. Translating gives CATRTSGATDTQYF.

This chain links TRBV25-1 with TRBJ1-2, with D maybe TRBD1 (6 bases). In germline, CDR1 is MGHDK, CDR2 SYGVNS. The CDR3 runs to 15 residues. V gave up 4 bases and J gave up 5 bases, with 17 bases separating them. Written as DNA, the CDR3 is TGTGCCAGCAGTGCCGTTATGGGGGCTGGGTATGGCTACACCTTC. Protein sequence: CASSAVMGAGYGYTF.

The chain joins TRBV25-1 to TRBJ2-3, with TRBD2 matching over 7 bases. The CDR3 consists of 13 residues. Germline V gene lookup returns CDR1 MGHDK and CDR2 SYGVNS. V shed 5 bases and J 5 bases; nucleotides not matched to a gene: 4. The CDR3 reads CASSRAGIDTQYF. The CDR3 nucleotides read TGTGCCAGCAGTCGAGCGGGGATAGATACGCAGTATTTT.

This sequence joins TRBV6-5 and TRBJ1-2; unclear D gene. V lost 5 bases to trimming and J lost 7 bases, with 17 bases between them. Germline V gene lookup returns CDR1 MNHEY and CDR2 SVGAGI. This CDR3 comprises 14 residues. The CDR3 here is CASSTSPDVTGYTF. DNA for the CDR3: TGTGCCAGCAGTACCAGTCCGGACGTGACTGGCTACACCTTC.

V usage is TRBV6-5 and J usage is TRBJ2-7; no reliable D call. The CDR3 runs to 14 residues. Germline CDR1 is MNHEY and CDR2 is SVGAGI. The V end lost 7 bases, the J end lost 0 bases, and 13 bases lay between the germline ends. CDR3 nucleotide sequence: TGTGCCAGCACCCCGAGGCTTAGCTCCTACGAGCAGTACTTC. This encodes CASTPRLSSYEQYF.

The rearrangement joins TRBV6-5 to TRBJ1-1, with D perhaps matching TRBD1 (6 bases). V was trimmed by 4 bases and J by 4 bases, leaving 13 bases between them. The length of the CDR3 is 14 residues. Germline CDR1 is MNHEY and CDR2 is SVGAGI. The CDR3: CASSWTDRSTEAFF. The CDR3, as DNA: TGTGCCAGCAGTTGGACAGACCGGAGCACTGAAGCTTTCTTT.

The V gene is TRBV30, the J gene TRBJ2-2, with 7 bases that match TRBD1. Germline assignment: CDR1 GTSNPN and CDR2 SVGIG (reference sequence). This CDR3 contains 14 residues. V shed 5 bases, J shed 8 bases, and the junction held 11 bases outside the gene matches. The CDR3 DNA is TGTGCCTGGCGTGAGACAGGGATGTTAGGGGAGCTGTTTTTT. Translation gives CAWRETGMLGELFF.

The CDR3 is CASSHTGTSDYEQYF. The CDR3 coding sequence is TGTGCCAGCAGCCATACCGGGACTAGCGACTACGAGCAGTACTTC. This chain joins TRBV4-2 and TRBJ2-7; 10 bases agree with TRBD2. The CDR3 sequence is 15 residues long. Germline V gene sequence: CDR1 LGHNA, CDR2 YNFKEQ. With 3 bases clipped from V and 3 bases from J, the junction kept 5 bases outside the gene matches.

CDR3 residues: CASSHQGGTANVLTF. CDR3 DNA sequence: TGCGCCAGCAGCCACCAAGGGGGCACGGCCAACGTCCTGACTTTC. The chain joins TRBV4-3 to TRBJ2-6, with 7 bases identical to TRBD1. Germline V CDR1 and CDR2: LGHNA, YSLEER. This CDR3 contains 15 residues. V lost 3 bases to trimming and J lost 6 bases; unmatched junction nucleotides: 5.

This clonotype appeared once. V and J are TRBV7-2 and TRBJ2-5; 14 bases are a match to TRBD2. V gave up 5 bases and J gave up 3 bases; unmatched junction bases: 2. The germline CDR1 and CDR2 sequences are SGHTA and FQGNSA. This CDR3 spans 15 amino acids. CDR3 in DNA: TGTGCCAGCAGCACGGGACTAGCGGGGGAAGAGACCCAGTACTTC. Residues: CASSTGLAGEETQYF. The full variable domain, its missing parts supplied by reference TRBV7-2 and TRBJ2-5, is GAGVSQSPSNKVTEKGKDVELRCDPISGHTALYWYRQSLGQGLEFLIYFQGNSAPDKSGLPSDRFSAERTGGSVSTLTIQRTQQEDSAVYLCASSTGLAGEETQYFGPGTRLLVL.

This clonotype was detected a few times. This sequence joins TRBV28 and TRBJ2-7; D perhaps matches TRBD2 (5 bases). Germline lookup yields CDR1 MDHEN and CDR2 SYDVKM. CDR3 length: 15 amino acids. The V end was cut by 0 bases, the J end by 7 bases, with 16 bases between. The CDR3 sequence is CASSLWETPGREQYF. CDR3 DNA sequence: TGTGCCAGCAGTTTATGGGAAACTCCGGGGAGAGAGCAGTACTTC.

The gene calls are TRBV7-8 and TRBJ2-3; perhaps TRBD1 as D (5 bases). The V gene's germline CDR1 is SGHVS and CDR2 FQNEAQ. Trimming left V 6 bases short and J 2 bases short, with 12 bases between. This CDR3 comprises 14 residues. The CDR3 here is CASRYDSSTDTQYF. The CDR3 bases are TGTGCCAGCAGATACGACAGTTCCACAGATACGCAGTATTTT. Filled out from reference TRBV7-8 and TRBJ2-3, the complete variable domain reads GAGVSQSPRYKVAKRGQDVALRCDPISGHVSLFWYQQALGQGPEFLTYFQNEAQLDKSGLPSDRFFAERPEGSVSTLKIQRTQQEDSAVYLCASRYDSSTDTQYFGPGTRLTVL.

The V gene is TRBV7-9, the J gene TRBJ1-4, with 9 bases matching TRBD1. With V trimmed by 1 base and J by 2 bases, 11 bases remained unmatched. This CDR3 contains 19 residues. CDR1 SEHNR and CDR2 FQNEAQ come from the germline V gene (reference sequence). The CDR3 nucleotides are TGTGCCAGCAGCTTAGGCACAGGGGGCCCGCCAGCTACTAATGAAAAACTGTTTTTT. Amino acid sequence: CASSLGTGGPPATNEKLFF.

CDR3 coding DNA: TGTGCCAGCAGTTTTGTTGTAGATACGCAGTATTTT. Protein product: CASSFVVDTQYF. This chain uses TRBV12-3 or TRBV12-4 with TRBJ2-3, with D uncertain. The CDR3 sequence is 12 residues long. V was shortened by 3 bases and J by 5 bases, with 6 bases between the two germline ends.

Only a few counts were recorded for this clonotype. This chain joins TRBV5-1 and TRBJ1-4; 12 bases are a match to TRBD1. Per germline, CDR1 SGHRS and CDR2 YFSETQ. CDR3 length equals 14 residues. The V and J ends lost 6 bases and 8 bases, in that order; junction bases with no gene match: 5. The CDR3 region has the DNA TGCGCCAGCACTATCGGGACAGGGGGCGAAAAACTGTTTTTT. Protein product: CASTIGTGGEKLFF. The entire variable domain, with the rest obtained from reference TRBV5-1 and TRBJ1-4, is as follows: KAGVTQTPRYLIKTRGQQVTLSCSPISGHRSVSWYQQTPGQGLQFLFEYFSETQRNKGNFPGRFSGRQFSNSRSEMNVSTLELGDSALYLCASTIGTGGEKLFFGSGTQLSVL.

The chain employs TRBV12-3 or TRBV12-4 and TRBJ2-7; D is unclear. Trimming removed 4 bases from V and 4 bases from J, with 11 bases in between. This CDR3 comprises 13 residues. Here the CDR3 DNA reads TGTGCCAGCAGTTGCCGGGCCCGATACGAGCAGTACTTC. Protein sequence: CASSCRARYEQYF.

The genes are TRBV28 and TRBJ2-1, with D tentatively TRBD2 (5 bases). The CDR3 covers 13 residues. V was shortened by 8 bases and J by 2 bases, with 10 bases between the two germline ends. Germline V gene sequence: CDR1 MDHEN, CDR2 SYDVKM. CDR3 sequence: CASQGSPYNEQFF. CDR3 DNA sequence: TGTGCCAGCCAAGGGAGCCCCTACAATGAGCAGTTCTTC.

The CDR3, as DNA: TGCAGCGTCCCCGAGGGGGGACTGGGCTACACCTTC. Protein: CSVPEGGLGYTF. The chain employs TRBV29-1 and TRBJ1-2; D may be TRBD1 (6 bases). The CDR3 loop spans 12 amino acids. V was pared by 6 bases and J by 8 bases, with 16 bases between. Per germline, CDR1 SQVTM and CDR2 ANQGSEA. Supplemented by reference TRBV29-1 and TRBJ1-2, the full variable domain reads SAVISQKPSRDICQRGTSLTIQCQVDSQVTMMFWYRQQPGQSLTLIATANQGSEATYESGFVIDKFPISRPNLTFSTLTVSNMSPEDSSIYLCSVPEGGLGYTFGSGTRLTVV.

On this clonotype itself: Possible read error: a much larger clone is one base away. The chain carries TRBV5-1 and TRBJ2-3; 8 bases line up with TRBD1. The germline CDR1 and CDR2 sequences are SGHRS and YFSETQ. This CDR3 has 15 residues. DNA for the CDR3: TGCGCCAGCAGCACAGGACAGGGCAGTCTAGATGCGCAGTATTTT. Translation gives CASSTGQGSLDAQYF.